The TCR beta chain under discussion was sequenced for a study of OX40 agonist ivuxolimab in advanced cancers. Overall study: Two cutaneous melanoma patients and one hepatocellular carcinoma patient, three in all, had partial responses. Notes on the study in general: Circulating CD4+ and CD8+ T cells showed clonal expansion by week 6 at 0.1 to 3.0 mg/kg.

The V gene's germline CDR1 is MGHDK and CDR2 SYGVNS. V was shortened by 4 bases and J by 5 bases, with 9 bases between the two germline ends. The CDR3 length is 12 residues. On this clone: Antigen specificity is unknown.

Measured with immunoSEQ multiplex PCR; TCRdb has only the in-frame clones, and not every one. This repertoire shows 100,000 to 120,000 clones, about 92% found once; its top ten account for 0.27%. The chain couples TRBV25-1 to TRBJ2-7, with D hard to call. The sequence was collected from an adult with an advanced solid tumor such as melanoma, head and neck, liver or kidney cancer. Sequenced here: CD4+ or CD8+ T cells sorted from blood, sampled in a trial of the OX40 agonist ivuxolimab. CDR3 in amino acids: CASSAVFDEQYF. CDR3 bases: TGTGCCAGCAGTGCGGTCTTCGACGAGCAGTACTTC.